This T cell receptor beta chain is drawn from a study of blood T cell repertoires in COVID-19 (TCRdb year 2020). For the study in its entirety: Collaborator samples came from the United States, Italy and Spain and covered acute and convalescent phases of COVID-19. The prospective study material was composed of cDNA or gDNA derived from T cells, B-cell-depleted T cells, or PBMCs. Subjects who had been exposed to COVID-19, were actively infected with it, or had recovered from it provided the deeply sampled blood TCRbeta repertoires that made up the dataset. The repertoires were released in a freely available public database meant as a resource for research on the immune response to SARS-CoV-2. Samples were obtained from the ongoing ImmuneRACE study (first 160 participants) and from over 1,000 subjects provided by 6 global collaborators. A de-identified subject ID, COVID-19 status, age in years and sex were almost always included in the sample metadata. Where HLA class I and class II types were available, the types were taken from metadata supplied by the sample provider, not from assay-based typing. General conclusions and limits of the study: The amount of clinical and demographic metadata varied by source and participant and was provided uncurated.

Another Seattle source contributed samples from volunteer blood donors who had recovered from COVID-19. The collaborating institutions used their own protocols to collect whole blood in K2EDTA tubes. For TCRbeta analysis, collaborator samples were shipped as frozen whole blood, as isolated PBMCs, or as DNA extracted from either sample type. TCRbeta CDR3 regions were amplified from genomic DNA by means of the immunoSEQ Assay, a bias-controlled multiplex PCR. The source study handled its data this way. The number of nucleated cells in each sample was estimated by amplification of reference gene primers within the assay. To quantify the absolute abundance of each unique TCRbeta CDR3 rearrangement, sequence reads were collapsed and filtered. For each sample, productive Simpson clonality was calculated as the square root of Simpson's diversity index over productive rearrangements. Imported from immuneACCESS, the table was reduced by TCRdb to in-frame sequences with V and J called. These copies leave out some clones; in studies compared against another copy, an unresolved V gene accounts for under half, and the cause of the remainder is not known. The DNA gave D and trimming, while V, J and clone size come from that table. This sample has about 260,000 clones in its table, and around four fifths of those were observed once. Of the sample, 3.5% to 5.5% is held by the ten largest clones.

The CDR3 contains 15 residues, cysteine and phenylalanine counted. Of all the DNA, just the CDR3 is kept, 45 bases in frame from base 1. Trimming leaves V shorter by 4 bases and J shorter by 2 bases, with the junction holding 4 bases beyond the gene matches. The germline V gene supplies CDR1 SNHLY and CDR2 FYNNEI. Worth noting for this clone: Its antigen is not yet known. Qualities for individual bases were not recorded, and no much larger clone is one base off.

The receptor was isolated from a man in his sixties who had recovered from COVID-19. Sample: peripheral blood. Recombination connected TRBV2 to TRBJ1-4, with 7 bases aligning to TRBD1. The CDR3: CASSAGTATNEKLFF. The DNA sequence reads TGTGCCAGCAGTGCAGGGACAGCCACTAATGAAAAACTGTTTTTT.